This is a list of T cell receptor beta chains from one sample in a study of blood T cell repertoires in COVID-19. Profiled with immunoSEQ multiplex PCR; TCRdb holds only in-frame clones, not every one. The table lists around 230,000 clones, approximately 82% of them singletons. The sample consisted of PBMCs or T cells enriched from blood (not recorded which). The receptor set was obtained from a man between 35 and 55 years old who had recovered from COVID-19. Each CDR3 is given with its conserved first and last residue. A D gene is named only where the DNA matches it firmly. For some rows the clone size is stated as once, few or many, or as a class when expanded; others skip it.

-	TRBV2	-	14	TRBJ1-1	TGTGCCAGCAGTCTCCGGGCCCCAGGGTTAGCAGCTTTCTTT	CASSLRAPGLAAFF
-	TRBV4-3	-	15	TRBJ1-2	TGCGCCAGCAGCCAAAACCCAGGGGATGACTATGGCTACACCTTC	CASSQNPGDDYGYTF
TRBD2	TRBV19	-	16	TRBJ2-3	TGTGCCAGTAGGGATCCGGGACTAGCTAGCACAGATACGCAGTATTTT	CASRDPGLASTDTQYF
-	TRBV7-2	-	13	TRBJ2-3	TGTGCCAGCAGCTTAGTTGTGGAGGCCCCTCAGTATTTT	CASSLVVEAPQYF
-	TRBV4-2	-	14	TRBJ2-7	TGTGCCAGCAGCCAACCCATAGGGGGGGGCGAGCAGTACTTC	CASSQPIGGGEQYF
-	TRBV28	-	16	TRBJ2-3	TGTGCCAGCAGTTTATATGGCGGCCCCCCCGCAGATACGCAGTATTTT	CASSLYGGPPADTQYF
-	TRBV10-3	once	13	TRBJ2-1	TGTGCCAGTGGACTGGGAGCTCACAATGAGCAGTTCTTC	CASGLGAHNEQFF
TRBD1	TRBV11-2	once	14	TRBJ1-1	TGTGCCAGCAGCTTAACCCGACAGGGCGCTGAAGCTTTCTTT	CASSLTRQGAEAFF
-	TRBV7-3	-	16	TRBJ2-1	TGTGCCAGCAGCGAGACAGGGCCCGGGAGGGGTAATGAGCAGTTCTTC	CASSETGPGRGNEQFF
-	TRBV28	few	12	TRBJ1-2	TGTGCCAGCAGTTTAAGGGGACTGGGCTACACCTTC	CASSLRGLGYTF
-	TRBV9	-	15	TRBJ1-5	TGTGCCAGCAGCGTAGTTCCAGATAGCAATCAGCCCCAGCATTTT	CASSVVPDSNQPQHF
TRBD1	TRBV5-4	few	13	TRBJ2-2	TGTGCCACGGGACAGTCGAACACCGGGGAGCTGTTTTTT	CATGQSNTGELFF
-	TRBV7-2	-	16	TRBJ2-3	TGTGCCAGCAGCTTATATTTGAGGGTGAGCACAGATACGCAGTATTTT	CASSLYLRVSTDTQYF
TRBD1	TRBV2	once	14	TRBJ2-7	TGTGCCAGCTACAAAGGGGGCAGCTCCTACGAGCAGTACTTC	CASYKGGSSYEQYF
TRBD2	TRBV5-1	-	15	TRBJ2-1	TGCGCCAGCAGCGACGGGACTAGTCGGGGCAATGAGCAGTTCTTC	CASSDGTSRGNEQFF
TRBD2	TRBV4-2	-	15	TRBJ2-3	TGTGCCAGCAGTCCACTAAGCGGGGCCACAGATACGCAGTATTTT	CASSPLSGATDTQYF
-	TRBV11-3	-	16	TRBJ2-7	TGTGCCAGCAGCTGGGTGTTGACTGTGGCCTCCTACGAGCAGTACTTC	CASSWVLTVASYEQYF
-	TRBV29-1	-	12	TRBJ1-4	TGCAGCGTTGAAACGGTTAATGAAAAACTGTTTTTT	CSVETVNEKLFF
TRBD1	TRBV10-3	-	14	TRBJ1-5	TGTGCCACGGCGGGGACAGGGGGCGATCAGCCCCAGCATTTT	CATAGTGGDQPQHF
-	TRBV10-1	-	16	TRBJ2-1	TGCGCCAGCAGTGAGATGTCGAGTACCCTGCCGAATGAGCAGTTCTTC	CASSEMSSTLPNEQFF
TRBD2	TRBV3-1/TRBV3-2	-	16	TRBJ2-2	TGTGCCAGCAGCCCCTTCGGGCGGGAGGCCACCGGGGAGCTGTTTTTT	CASSPFGREATGELFF
-	TRBV7-9	few	12	TRBJ1-1	TGTGCCAGCAGCCTCAGGGGCACTGAAGCTTTCTTT	CASSLRGTEAFF
-	TRBV5-1	-	12	TRBJ1-2	TGCGCCAGCAGCTTGGCCGGAGCCGACTACTTCTTC	CASSLAGADYFF
-	TRBV7-3	-	15	TRBJ2-1	TGTGCCAGCAGCTACGACAGGAGCTCCTACAATGAGCAGTTCTTC	CASSYDRSSYNEQFF
TRBD1	TRBV28	-	15	TRBJ2-7	TGTGCCAGCAGACCCCCGACAGGGAACTCCCACGAGCAGTACTTC	CASRPPTGNSHEQYF
-	TRBV7-9	-	14	TRBJ2-1	TGTGCCAGCAGAGATGACAGTTACTACAATGAGCAGTTCTTC	CASRDDSYYNEQFF
-	TRBV7-2	-	14	TRBJ1-5	TGTGCCAGCAGCTTAGAGGGGGTAAGTCAGCCCCAGCATTTT	CASSLEGVSQPQHF
-	TRBV7-2	-	12	TRBJ2-7	TGTGCCAGCAGCGCGCGAGAGGGCGAGCAGTACTTC	CASSAREGEQYF
-	TRBV4-3	-	15	TRBJ1-3	TGCGCCAGCAGCCGGGAGGGGACCGCTGGAAACACCATATATTTT	CASSREGTAGNTIYF
-	TRBV7-9	-	15	TRBJ1-2	TGTGCCAGCAGCTCCGTGGGGTGGGAGTCCCATGGCTACACCTTC	CASSSVGWESHGYTF
TRBD2	TRBV7-2	-	15	TRBJ2-1	TGTGCCAGCAGCTTAGGGCTAGCGGGGGGCCGGGAGCAGTTCTTC	CASSLGLAGGREQFF
-	TRBV30	-	11	TRBJ1-1	TGTGCCTGGATCGACAGCACTGAAGCTTTCTTT	CAWIDSTEAFF
-	TRBV9	once	16	TRBJ2-1	TGTGCCAGCAGCGCACGGACAAGGCCCTTGGAAAATGAGCAGTTCTTC	CASSARTRPLENEQFF
TRBD2	TRBV30	-	15	TRBJ2-2	TGTGCCTGGACCGGGACTAGGGGCTGGGTGGGGGAGCTGTTTTTT	CAWTGTRGWVGELFF
-	TRBV2	-	11	TRBJ2-7	TGTGCCAGCAGTGGGCTGAACGAGCAGTACTTC	CASSGLNEQYF
TRBD1	TRBV11-2	-	14	TRBJ1-2	TGTGCCATCCAGCTTAATACAGGGGACTATGGCTACACCTTC	CAIQLNTGDYGYTF
TRBD2	TRBV27	-	16	TRBJ2-7	TGTGCCAGCAGTGGCCTTCTAGCGGGGGCCCTTTACGAGCAGTACTTC	CASSGLLAGALYEQYF
TRBD2	TRBV2	few	15	TRBJ2-3	TGTGCCAGCAGTAGTAGCGGGGGGGCGGCAGATACGCAGTATTTT	CASSSSGGAADTQYF
-	TRBV7-9	-	16	TRBJ2-6	TGTGCCAGCAGCCCGAAGGGGGGGAGCGGGGCCAACGTCCTGACTTTC	CASSPKGGSGANVLTF